One sample yielded the 10 T cell receptor beta chains listed below, sequenced in a study of CD4 T cell repertoires in COVID-19. These memory T cells were uncultured and sequenced directly after ex vivo isolation. Assay: immunoSEQ multiplex PCR; the TCRdb copy retains only in-frame clones and omits some. The profile shows approximately 8,700 clones, 80% to 90% of them singletons. The specimen was effector memory CD4+ T cells from blood, collected before the COVID-19 pandemic. Receptors were obtained from a human donor who had COVID-19.

The chain uses TRBV10-1 and TRBJ2-3; 12 nucleotides line up with TRBD2. Germline-derived CDR1 and CDR2 are WNHNN and SYGVQD (reference sequence). Losses at the gene ends were 3 bases for V and 5 bases for J; bases not matched to a gene: 6. This CDR3 is 16 amino acids long. CDR3 sequence: CASSERTSGIKDTQYF. CDR3 coding DNA: TGCGCCAGCAGTGAAAGGACTAGCGGGATTAAAGATACGCAGTATTTT.

The chain combines TRBV7-2 with TRBJ1-2; 7 nucleotides match TRBD1. The CDR3 totals 13 residues. Germline values: CDR1 SGHTA, CDR2 FQGNSA. The V gene end was trimmed by 1 base and the J gene end by 8 bases; junction bases not matched to a gene: 4. This chain's CDR3 is CASSLGQGSGYTF. Here the CDR3 DNA reads TGTGCCAGCAGCTTAGGACAGGGCAGCGGCTACACCTTC.

This rearrangement joins TRBV6-1 to TRBJ1-4, with unresolved D. The CDR3 runs to 14 residues. Between the trimmed V and J ends, which lost 4 bases and 4 bases, there was a span of 10 bases. CDR1 MNHNS and CDR2 SASEGT come from the germline V gene. The CDR3 is CASSVGLGNEKLFF. The CDR3 DNA follows: TGTGCCAGCAGTGTTGGGCTGGGTAATGAAAAACTGTTTTTT.

J is TRBJ2-7 and V is TRBV7-9, with D tentatively TRBD2 (6 bases). CDR1 is SEHNR, CDR2 FQNEAQ, per germline (reference sequence). The CDR3 has 13 residues. Trimming cost V 1 base and J 7 bases, with 11 bases left between them. CDR3 nucleotide sequence: TGTGCCAGCAGCTTAGATGGAGGGAGAGAGCAGTACTTC. The encoded protein is CASSLDGGREQYF.

The V call is TRBV4-1, the J call TRBJ2-3, with 10 nucleotides matching TRBD1. Losses at the gene ends were 6 bases for V and 4 bases for J; bases not matched to a gene: 4. CDR3 length: 14 residues. Germline CDR1 reads MGHRA; CDR2 reads YSYEKL. The CDR3, as DNA: TGCGCCAGCAGGGCGGGACAGGGGCCAGATACGCAGTATTTT. It translates to CASRAGQGPDTQYF.

This sequence joins TRBV28 and TRBJ2-3; 10 nucleotides match TRBD2. V lost 6 bases and J lost 6; bases outside the gene matches: 12. CDR3 size: 16 residues. CDR1 and CDR2 from the germline V gene are MDHEN and SYDVKM. The CDR3 DNA reads as TGTGCCAGCAGCGCGGCTAGCGGGAGTGGGGAGGATACGCAGTATTTT. It is translated as CASSAASGSGEDTQYF.

The V and J genes are TRBV10-3 and TRBJ2-7; TRBD1 matches 9 bases. From germline, CDR1 is ENHRY and CDR2 SYGVKD. Unmatched junction bases numbered 8, after V lost 8 bases and J lost 6 bases. The CDR3 consists of 13 residues. The CDR3 DNA is TGTGCCATCCGGGGACAGGGCGGGGGCGAGCAGTACTTC. Translated, it gives CAIRGQGGGEQYF.

As to this clone: This specimen includes other DNA sequences encoding the same CDR3. This sequence joins TRBV27 and TRBJ1-6; TRBD1 aligns across 11 bases. The CDR3 is 15 residues long. V shed 5 bases and J 10 bases; nucleotides not matched to a gene: 7. Germline CDR1 MNHEY, CDR2 SMNVEV (reference sequence). CDR3 protein: CASSASGTGGSPLHF. DNA of the CDR3: TGTGCCAGCAGTGCCTCCGGGACAGGGGGGTCACCCCTCCACTTT.

This rearrangement joins TRBV6-4 to TRBJ1-1; 8 bases are shared with TRBD1. CDR3 length equals 15 residues. The germline CDR1 and CDR2 sequences are MRHNA and SNTAGT. With 5 bases clipped from V and 8 bases from J, the junction kept 13 bases outside the gene matches. The CDR3 region is CASSQVQGASGEAFF. CDR3 DNA: TGTGCCAGCAGTCAAGTTCAGGGGGCCTCGGGGGAAGCTTTCTTT.

The rearrangement links TRBV5-1 to TRBJ2-3; 10 bases align to TRBD2. The CDR3 runs to 17 residues. With V trimmed by 7 bases and J by 1 base, 12 bases remained unmatched. Germline-derived CDR1 and CDR2 are SGHRS and YFSETQ. CDR3 nucleotide sequence: TGCGCCAGCTCAGATGGGCTAGCGGGAGCCGGCACAGATACGCAGTATTTT. Encoded protein: CASSDGLAGAGTDTQYF.